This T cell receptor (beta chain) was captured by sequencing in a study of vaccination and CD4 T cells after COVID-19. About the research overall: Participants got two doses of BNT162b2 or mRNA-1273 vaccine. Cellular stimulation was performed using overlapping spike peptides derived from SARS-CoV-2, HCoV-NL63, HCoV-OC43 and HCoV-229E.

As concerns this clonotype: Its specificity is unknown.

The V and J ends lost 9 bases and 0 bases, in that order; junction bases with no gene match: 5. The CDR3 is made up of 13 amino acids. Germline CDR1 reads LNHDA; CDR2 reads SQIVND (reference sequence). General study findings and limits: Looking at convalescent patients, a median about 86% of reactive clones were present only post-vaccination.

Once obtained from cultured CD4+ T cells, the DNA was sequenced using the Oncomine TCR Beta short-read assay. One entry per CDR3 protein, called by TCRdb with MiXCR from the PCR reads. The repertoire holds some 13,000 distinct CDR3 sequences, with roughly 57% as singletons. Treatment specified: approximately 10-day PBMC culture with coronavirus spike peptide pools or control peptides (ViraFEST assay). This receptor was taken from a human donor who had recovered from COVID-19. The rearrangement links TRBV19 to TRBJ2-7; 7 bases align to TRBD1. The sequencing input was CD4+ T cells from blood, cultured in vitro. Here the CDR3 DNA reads TGTGCCAGGCGACAGGGCCCCTCCTACGAGCAGTACTTC. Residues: CARRQGPSYEQYF.